In its sample, the clone carrying this T cell receptor beta chain is medium-sized. The CDR3 length is 15 residues. Looked up from germline, CDR1 is MNHEY and CDR2 is SMNVEV (reference sequence). The V and J ends lost 4 bases and 3 bases, in that order; junction bases with no gene match: 4. The data belong to a study of long-term antiretroviral therapy in people with HIV. It was version v3.0 of the immunoSEQ assay that was run at survey level. Repertoires were generated with immunoSEQ multiplex PCR, while TCRdb's copy carries only in-frame clones and drops some. The repertoire holds approximately 24,000 clones, with approximately 80% as singletons.

V is TRBV27 and J is TRBJ2-3; 10 bases are shared with TRBD1. The sequence derives from a young man with HIV. The sequenced sample was unsorted PBMCs, obtained 4.4 years after starting antiretroviral therapy. DNA of the CDR3: TGTGCCAGCAGTTATGGGACAGGGGAAACAGATACGCAGTATTTT. Amino acid sequence: CASSYGTGETDTQYF.